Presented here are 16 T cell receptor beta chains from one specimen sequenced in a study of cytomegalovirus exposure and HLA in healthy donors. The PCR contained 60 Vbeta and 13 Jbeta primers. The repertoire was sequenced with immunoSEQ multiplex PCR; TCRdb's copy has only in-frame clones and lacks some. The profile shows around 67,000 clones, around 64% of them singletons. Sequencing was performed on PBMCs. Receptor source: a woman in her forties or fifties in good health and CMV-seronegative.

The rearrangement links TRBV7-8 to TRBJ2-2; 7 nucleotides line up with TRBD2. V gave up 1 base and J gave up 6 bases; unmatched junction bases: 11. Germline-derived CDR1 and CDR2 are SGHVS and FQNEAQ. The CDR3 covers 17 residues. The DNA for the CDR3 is TGTGCCAGCAGCTTAGTTGCTAGCGGAACCTATCCCGGGGAGCTGTTTTTT. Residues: CASSLVASGTYPGELFF.

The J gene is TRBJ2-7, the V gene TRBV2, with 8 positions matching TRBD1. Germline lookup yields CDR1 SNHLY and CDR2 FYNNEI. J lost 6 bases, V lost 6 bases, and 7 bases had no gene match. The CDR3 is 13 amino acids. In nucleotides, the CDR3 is TGTGCCAGCAGCTCGGACAGGGTCCGCGAGCAGTACTTC. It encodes CASSSDRVREQYF.

In nucleotides, the CDR3 is TGTGCCAGCAGTTACGAAGCGGGAGGCTCCTACGAGCAGTACTTC. This translates into CASSYEAGGSYEQYF. The J gene is TRBJ2-7, the V gene TRBV6-5; 9 bases are shared with TRBD2. The germline V gene has CDR1 MNHEY and CDR2 SVGAGI. J gave up 0 bases and V 2 bases, and 2 bases lay outside the gene matches. The CDR3 is made up of 15 amino acids.

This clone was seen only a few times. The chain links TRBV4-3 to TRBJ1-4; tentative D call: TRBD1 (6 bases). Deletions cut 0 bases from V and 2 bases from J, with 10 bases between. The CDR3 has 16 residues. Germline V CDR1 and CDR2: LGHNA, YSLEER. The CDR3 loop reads CASSQDLGATNEKLFF. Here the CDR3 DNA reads TGCGCCAGCAGCCAAGATCTGGGGGCGACTAATGAAAAACTGTTTTTT.

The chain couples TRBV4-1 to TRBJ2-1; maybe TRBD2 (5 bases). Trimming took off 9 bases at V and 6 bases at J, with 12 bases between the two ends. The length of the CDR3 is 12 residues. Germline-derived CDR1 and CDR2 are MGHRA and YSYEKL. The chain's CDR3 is CASRGNRNEQFF. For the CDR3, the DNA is TGCGCCAGTCGGGGAAATCGCAATGAGCAGTTCTTC.

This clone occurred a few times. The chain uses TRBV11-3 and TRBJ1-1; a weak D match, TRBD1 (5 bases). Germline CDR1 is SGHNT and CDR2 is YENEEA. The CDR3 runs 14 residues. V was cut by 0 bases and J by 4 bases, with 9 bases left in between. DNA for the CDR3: TGTGCCAGCAGCTTAGACAGGGTAGGCACTGAAGCTTTCTTT. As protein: CASSLDRVGTEAFF.

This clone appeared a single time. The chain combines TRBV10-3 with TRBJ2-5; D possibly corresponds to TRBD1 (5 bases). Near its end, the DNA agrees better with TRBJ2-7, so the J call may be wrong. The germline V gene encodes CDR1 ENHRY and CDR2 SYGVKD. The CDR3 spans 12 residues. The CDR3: CAISETGYEQYF. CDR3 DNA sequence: TGTGCCATCAGTGAGACAGGCTACGAGCAGTACTTC.

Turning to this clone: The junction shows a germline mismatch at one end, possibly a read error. CDR3: CASSGLVRADAFF. The DNA for the CDR3 is TGTGCCAGCTCCGGGTTAGTCAGGGCTGACGCTTTCTTT. This chain uses TRBV18 with TRBJ1-1; maybe TRBD1 (5 bases). Per the germline V gene, CDR1 is KGHSH and CDR2 is LQKENI. This CDR3 has 13 amino acids.

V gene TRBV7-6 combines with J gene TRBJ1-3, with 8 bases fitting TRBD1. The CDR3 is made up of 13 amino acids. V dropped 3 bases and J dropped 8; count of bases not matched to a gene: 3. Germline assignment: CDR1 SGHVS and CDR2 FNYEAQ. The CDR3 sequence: CASSFSQGDTIYF. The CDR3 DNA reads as TGTGCCAGCAGCTTTTCACAGGGGGACACCATATATTTT.

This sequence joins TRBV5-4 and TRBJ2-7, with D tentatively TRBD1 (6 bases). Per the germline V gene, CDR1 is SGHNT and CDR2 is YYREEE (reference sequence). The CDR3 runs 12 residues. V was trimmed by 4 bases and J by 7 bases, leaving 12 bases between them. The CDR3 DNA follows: TGTGCCAGCAGCCCGTGGGGGCTAGAGCAGTACTTC. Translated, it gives CASSPWGLEQYF.

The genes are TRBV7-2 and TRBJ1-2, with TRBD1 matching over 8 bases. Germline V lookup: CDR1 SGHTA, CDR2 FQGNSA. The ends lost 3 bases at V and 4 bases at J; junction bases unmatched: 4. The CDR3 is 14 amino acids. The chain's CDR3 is CASSFRGRVYGYTF. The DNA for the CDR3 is TGTGCCAGCAGCTTCAGGGGGCGGGTCTATGGCTACACCTTC.

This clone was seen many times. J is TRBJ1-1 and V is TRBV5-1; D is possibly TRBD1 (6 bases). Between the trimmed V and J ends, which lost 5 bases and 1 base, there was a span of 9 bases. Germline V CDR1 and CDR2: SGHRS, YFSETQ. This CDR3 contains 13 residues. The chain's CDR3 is CASRLTGNTEAFF. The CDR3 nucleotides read TGCGCCAGCAGGTTGACAGGGAACACTGAAGCTTTCTTT.

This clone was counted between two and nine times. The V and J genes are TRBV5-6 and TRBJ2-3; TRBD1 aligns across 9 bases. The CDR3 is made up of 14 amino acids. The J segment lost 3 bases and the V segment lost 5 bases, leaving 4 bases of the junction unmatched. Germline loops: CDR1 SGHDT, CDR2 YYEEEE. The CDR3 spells CASRLGTGTDTQYF. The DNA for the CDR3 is TGTGCCAGCAGGCTCGGGACAGGGACAGATACGCAGTATTTT.

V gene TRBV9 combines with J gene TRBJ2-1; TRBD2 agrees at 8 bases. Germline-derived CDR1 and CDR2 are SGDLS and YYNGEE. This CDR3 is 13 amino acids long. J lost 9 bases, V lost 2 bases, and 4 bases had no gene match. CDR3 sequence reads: CASSVGAGGEQFF. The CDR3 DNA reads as TGTGCCAGCAGCGTCGGCGCGGGAGGTGAGCAGTTCTTC. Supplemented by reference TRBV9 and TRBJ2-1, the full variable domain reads DSGVTQTPKHLITATGQRVTLRCSPRSGDLSVYWYQQSLDQGLQFLIQYYNGEERAKGNILERFSAQQFPDLHSELNLSSLELGDSALYFCASSVGAGGEQFFGPGTRLTVL.

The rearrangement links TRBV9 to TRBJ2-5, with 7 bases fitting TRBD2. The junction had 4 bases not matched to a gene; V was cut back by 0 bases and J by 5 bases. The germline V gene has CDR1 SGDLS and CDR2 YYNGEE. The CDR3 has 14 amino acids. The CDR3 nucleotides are TGTGCCAGCAGCGTAGGGAGCGGGATCGAGACCCAGTACTTC. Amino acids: CASSVGSGIETQYF.

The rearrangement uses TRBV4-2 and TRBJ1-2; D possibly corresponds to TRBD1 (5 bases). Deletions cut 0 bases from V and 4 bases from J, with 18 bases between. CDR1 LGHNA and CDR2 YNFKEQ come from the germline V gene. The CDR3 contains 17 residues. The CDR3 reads CASSQDLLAGRSYGYTF. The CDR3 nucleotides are TGTGCCAGCAGCCAAGATCTATTGGCAGGGCGTAGCTATGGCTACACCTTC.